This TCR beta chain was captured by sequencing in a study of blood T cell repertoires in COVID-19. Trimming cost V 1 base and J 5 bases, with 6 bases left between them. Germline V gives CDR1 SGHVS, CDR2 FNYEAQ. CDR3 length: 13 amino acids. Sequencing used immunoSEQ multiplex PCR; TCRdb keeps in-frame clones, though not all of them. The table lists a few hundred thousand clones, 75% to 95% of them singletons. The source of this sequence is a woman aged 25 to 39 with COVID-19, enrolled during active disease. The J gene is TRBJ2-1, the V gene TRBV7-6, with D unresolved. Sequencing was performed on peripheral blood. CDR3 residues: CASSLVEDNEQFF. CDR3 bases: TGTGCCAGCAGCTTAGTAGAAGACAATGAGCAGTTCTTC.